This TCR beta chain was sequenced during a study of blood T cell repertoires in COVID-19. Study-wide context: Samples representing acute and convalescent COVID-19 were sourced from the United States, Italy and Spain. PBMCs, B-cell-depleted T cells, or T cells were the source of the cDNA or gDNA that made up the material.

Only one count was recorded for this clone. Germline assignment: CDR1 MGHDK and CDR2 SYGVNS. Trimming took off 4 bases at V and 1 base at J, with 10 bases between the two ends. CDR3 size: 14 residues. Generated by immunoSEQ multiplex PCR, the TCRdb table keeps only in-frame clones and is missing some. The data show about 180,000 clones, with more than 85% seen just once and less than 3% held by the top ten. The V call is TRBV25-1, the J call TRBJ1-1, with a possible D match to TRBD1 (5 bases). Sequencing was performed on peripheral blood. The receptor was isolated from a woman under 40 with active or convalescent COVID-19. For the CDR3, the DNA is TGTGCCAGCAGTGCCGCCGGGGGGAACACTGAAGCTTTCTTT. It specifies CASSAAGGNTEAFF.